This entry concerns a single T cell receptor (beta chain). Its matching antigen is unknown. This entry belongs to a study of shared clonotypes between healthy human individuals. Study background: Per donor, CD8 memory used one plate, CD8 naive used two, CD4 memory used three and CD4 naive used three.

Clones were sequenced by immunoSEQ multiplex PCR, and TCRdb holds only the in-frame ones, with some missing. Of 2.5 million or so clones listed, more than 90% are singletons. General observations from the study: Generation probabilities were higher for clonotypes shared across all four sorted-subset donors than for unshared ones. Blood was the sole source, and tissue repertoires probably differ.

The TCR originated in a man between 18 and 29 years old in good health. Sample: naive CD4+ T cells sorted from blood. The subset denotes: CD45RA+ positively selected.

The CDR3 nucleotides read TGCAGCGTTGACCACGGTGAAAAACTGTTTTTT. Encoded protein: CSVDHGEKLFF. The V call is TRBV29-1, the J call TRBJ1-4; D is unresolved. Looked up from germline, CDR1 is SQVTM and CDR2 is ANQGSEA. Trimming took 3 bases from V and 7 from J, leaving 6 bases between them. The CDR3 sequence is 11 residues long.